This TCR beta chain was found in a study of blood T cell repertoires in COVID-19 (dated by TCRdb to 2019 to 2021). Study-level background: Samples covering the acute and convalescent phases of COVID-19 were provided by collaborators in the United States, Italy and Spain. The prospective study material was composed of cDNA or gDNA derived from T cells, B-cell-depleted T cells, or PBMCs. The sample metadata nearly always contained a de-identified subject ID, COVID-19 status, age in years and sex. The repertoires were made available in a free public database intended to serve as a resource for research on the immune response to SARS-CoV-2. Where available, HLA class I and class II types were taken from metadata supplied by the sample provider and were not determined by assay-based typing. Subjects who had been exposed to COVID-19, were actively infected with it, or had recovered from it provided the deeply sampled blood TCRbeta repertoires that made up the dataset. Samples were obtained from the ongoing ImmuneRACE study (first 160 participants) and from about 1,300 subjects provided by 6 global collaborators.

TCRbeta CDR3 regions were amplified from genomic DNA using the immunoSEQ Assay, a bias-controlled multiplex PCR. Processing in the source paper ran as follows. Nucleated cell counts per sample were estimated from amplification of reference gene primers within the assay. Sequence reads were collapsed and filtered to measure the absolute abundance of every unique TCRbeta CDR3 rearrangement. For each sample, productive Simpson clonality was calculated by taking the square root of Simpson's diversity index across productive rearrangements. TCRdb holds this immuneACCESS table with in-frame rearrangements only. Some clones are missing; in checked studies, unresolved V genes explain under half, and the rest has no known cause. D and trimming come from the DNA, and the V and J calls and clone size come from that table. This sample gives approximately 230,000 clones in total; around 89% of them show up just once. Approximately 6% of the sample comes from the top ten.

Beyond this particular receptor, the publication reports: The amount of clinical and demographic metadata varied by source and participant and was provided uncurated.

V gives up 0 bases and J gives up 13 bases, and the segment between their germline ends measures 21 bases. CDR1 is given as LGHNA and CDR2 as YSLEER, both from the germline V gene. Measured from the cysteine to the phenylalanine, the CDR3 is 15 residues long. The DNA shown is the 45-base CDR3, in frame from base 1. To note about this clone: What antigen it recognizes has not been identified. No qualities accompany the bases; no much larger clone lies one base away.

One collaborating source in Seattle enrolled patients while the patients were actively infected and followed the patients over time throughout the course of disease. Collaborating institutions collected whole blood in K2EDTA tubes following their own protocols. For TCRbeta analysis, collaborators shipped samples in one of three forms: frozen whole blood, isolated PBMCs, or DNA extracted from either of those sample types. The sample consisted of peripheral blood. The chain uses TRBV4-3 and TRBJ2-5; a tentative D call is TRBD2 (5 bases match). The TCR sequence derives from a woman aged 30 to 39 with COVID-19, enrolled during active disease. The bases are TGCGCCAGCAGCCAAGAAAGGAGGCAAGAGAGACCCACGTACTTC. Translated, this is CASSQERRQERPTYF.